These T cell receptor beta chains were read from a single sample in a study of T cell responses to AZD1222 COVID-19 vaccine. TCRdb keeps only in-frame clones here, not all; method: immunoSEQ multiplex PCR. The sample has around 66,000 clones; roughly 90% are singletons. Sequenced material: peripheral blood, taken on day 0 of AZD1222 vaccination. The receptors derive from an adult in good health. CDR3s leave out the opening cysteine and the closing phenylalanine or tryptophan. The D gene is left open where the match is weak. Not every row has a clone size; where given, it reads once, few, many or a size class.

J	V	size	D	CDR3
TRBJ1-1	TRBV12-3/TRBV12-4	once	.	ATKKGMNTEAF
TRBJ2-1	TRBV19	.	TRBD2	ASSIVGTGGNEQF
TRBJ1-2	TRBV5-6	.	.	ASSLGPGPGLYGYT
TRBJ2-7	TRBV5-1	.	TRBD1	ASKPVLRTGGYEQY
TRBJ2-7	TRBV19	.	.	ASSILHFGRRTYEQY
TRBJ1-2	TRBV7-2	.	TRBD1	ASSLGATGDYGYT
TRBJ2-3	TRBV27	.	TRBD1	ASSFPGQGADTQY
TRBJ1-4	TRBV5-1	.	.	ASSLRTATNEKLF
TRBJ2-3	TRBV4-3	.	.	ASSLRDSSTDTQY
TRBJ2-2	TRBV3-1/TRBV3-2	.	.	ASSHHRGTKLHTGELF
TRBJ1-2	TRBV7-9	few	.	ASSLEVIYGYT
TRBJ2-7	TRBV9	.	.	ASSPYGGDRGEQY
TRBJ2-4	TRBV5-5	once	.	ASSLLGGAVKNIQY
TRBJ2-7	TRBV2	.	TRBD2	ASSLYSGRASYEQY
TRBJ1-6	TRBV9	.	TRBD1	ASSVRTGSPLH
TRBJ2-5	TRBV14	.	.	ASSQEGGSWETQY
TRBJ2-1	TRBV11-3	.	TRBD2	ASSPRGGQGIEQF
TRBJ1-2	TRBV18	.	TRBD1	ASSPGTDGYT
TRBJ2-7	TRBV7-9	.	.	ASSLAVGSEQY
TRBJ2-1	TRBV11-3	.	TRBD2	ASSLDTSGARYNEQF
TRBJ1-2	TRBV5-6	.	.	ASSWEAGVRGYT
TRBJ1-5	TRBV20-1	.	.	SASKRRGANQPQH
TRBJ1-1	TRBV14	.	.	ASSQFWRLNTEAF
TRBJ1-1	TRBV2	.	.	ASTAGENTEAF
TRBJ2-2	TRBV3-1/TRBV3-2	.	.	ASSVDRYTGELF
TRBJ1-2	TRBV29-1	.	.	SVALPTGYGYT
TRBJ2-7	TRBV4-3	few	.	ASSQDSRSYEQY
TRBJ2-7	TRBV20-1	.	.	SAYWYYEQY
TRBJ2-7	TRBV7-9	.	TRBD1	ASSPTGGVTYEQY
TRBJ1-2	TRBV28	.	.	ASSLSVQGPYGYT
TRBJ2-7	TRBV29-1	.	TRBD1	SVSGTGNHEQY
TRBJ1-2	TRBV5-3	.	.	ARVSVAGTVNYGYT